These T cell receptor beta chains were read from a single sample in a study of cytomegalovirus exposure and HLA in healthy donors. Assay used: immunoSEQ multiplex PCR; TCRdb lists only in-frame clones, some missing. The sample has 160,000 or so clones, 60% to 80% seen once; the top ten hold 1.3% to 1.5%. The sample comprised PBMCs. All receptors come from a man between 60 and 70 years old in good health and CMV-seronegative. Each CDR3 is given with its conserved first and last residue. Each record gives: J gene, clone size, D gene, V gene, CDR3 DNA, CDR3 protein. D genes are given only for firm matches. Size tells how often a clone was seen (once, few, many) or the class of an expanded clone, and some rows leave it out.

>TRBJ2-5|.|TRBD1|TRBV5-1
TGCGCCAGCAGCCCGGGACAGGGGGCAGAGACCCAGTACTTC
CASSPGQGAETQYF
>TRBJ2-5|few|TRBD1|TRBV7-3
TGTGCCAGCAGTTTTACAGGGGAAGAGACCCAGTACTTC
CASSFTGEETQYF
>TRBJ1-2|.|TRBD1|TRBV7-6
TGTGCCAGCAGCTTAGGCGGGACAGGGGGCGGCTACACCTTC
CASSLGGTGGGYTF
>TRBJ2-7|once|.|TRBV7-2
TGTGCCAGCAGCTTAGGTCCGAGCTCCTACGAGCAGTACTTC
CASSLGPSSYEQYF
>TRBJ2-3|.|TRBD1|TRBV19
TGTGCCAGTAGTTTTGGACAGGGGCAAACAGATACGCAGTATTTT
CASSFGQGQTDTQYF
>TRBJ2-7|few|.|TRBV2
TGTGCCAGCAAAACTAGCAGGTGGGACTACGAGCAGTACTTC
CASKTSRWDYEQYF
>TRBJ2-1|.|TRBD2|TRBV4-3
TGCGCCAGCAGCCGTCCCGGACTAGCGGGGGTTGGGGAGCAGTTCTTC
CASSRPGLAGVGEQFF
>TRBJ2-1|.|TRBD1|TRBV18
TGTGCCAGCTCACCGAGCCCCAGGGGGAATGAGCAGTTCTTC
CASSPSPRGNEQFF
>TRBJ1-1|.|.|TRBV19
TGTGCCAGTAGTATAGGTCAGAACACTGAAGCTTTCTTT
CASSIGQNTEAFF
>TRBJ2-5|.|.|TRBV5-1
TGCGCCAGCAGCTTAATTGGACAGTACCAAGAGACCCAGTACTTC
CASSLIGQYQETQYF